This T cell receptor beta chain was identified during a study of identical twins. General study results and limits: For cord blood, abundant beta clonotypes had fewer insertions, unlike memory repertoires, which showed none. Excess sharing by twins proved weaker in beta out-of-frame sequences.

No donor was unhealthy or non-Caucasian. In its sample, this clonotype was seen many times. Its antigen remains unknown. Using its own MiXCR run on the 5' RACE reads, TCRdb lists one record per CDR3 protein. Of about 700,000 distinct CDR3 sequences listed, 6% to 6.5% are singletons. In germline, CDR1 is DFQATT, CDR2 SNEGSKA (reference sequence). This CDR3 region has 12 residues. V gave up 3 bases and J gave up 9 bases; unmatched junction bases: 5. The receptor was derived from a man aged 18 to 35 in good health. The chain carries TRBV20-1 and TRBJ2-4; 7 bases are shared with TRBD1. The specimen was naive T cells sorted from blood. Here the CDR3 reads CSASDRVGIQYF. The CDR3 coding sequence is TGCAGTGCTAGTGACAGGGTGGGCATTCAGTACTTC.